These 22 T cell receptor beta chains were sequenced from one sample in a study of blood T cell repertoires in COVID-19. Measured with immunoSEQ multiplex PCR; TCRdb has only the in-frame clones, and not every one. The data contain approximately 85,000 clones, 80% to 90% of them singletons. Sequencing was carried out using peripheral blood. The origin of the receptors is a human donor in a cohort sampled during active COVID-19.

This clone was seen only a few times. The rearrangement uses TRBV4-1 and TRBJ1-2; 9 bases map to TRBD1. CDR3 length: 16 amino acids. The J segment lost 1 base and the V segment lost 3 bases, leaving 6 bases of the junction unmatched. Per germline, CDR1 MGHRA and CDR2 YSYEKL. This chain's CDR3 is CASSQPRTGDNYGYTF. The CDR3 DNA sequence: TGCGCCAGCAGCCAGCCCCGGACAGGGGATAACTATGGCTACACCTTC.

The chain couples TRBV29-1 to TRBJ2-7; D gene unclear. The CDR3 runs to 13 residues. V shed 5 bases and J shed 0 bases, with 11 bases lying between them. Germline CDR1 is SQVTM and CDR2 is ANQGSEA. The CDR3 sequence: CSVRGPTSYEQYF. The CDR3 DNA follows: TGCAGCGTTAGAGGCCCGACCTCCTACGAGCAGTACTTC.

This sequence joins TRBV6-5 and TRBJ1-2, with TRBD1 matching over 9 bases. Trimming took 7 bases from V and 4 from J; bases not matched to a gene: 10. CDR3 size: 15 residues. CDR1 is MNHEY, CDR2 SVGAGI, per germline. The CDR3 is CASIDPGTGIYGYTF. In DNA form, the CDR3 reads TGTGCCAGCATCGACCCCGGGACAGGGATCTATGGCTACACCTTC.

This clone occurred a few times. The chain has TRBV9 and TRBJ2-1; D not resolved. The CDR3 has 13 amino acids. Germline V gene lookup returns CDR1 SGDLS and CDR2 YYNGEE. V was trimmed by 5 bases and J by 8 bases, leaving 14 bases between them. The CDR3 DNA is TGTGCCAGCAGACCGCCCGGTGTCGATGAGCAGTTCTTC. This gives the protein CASRPPGVDEQFF.

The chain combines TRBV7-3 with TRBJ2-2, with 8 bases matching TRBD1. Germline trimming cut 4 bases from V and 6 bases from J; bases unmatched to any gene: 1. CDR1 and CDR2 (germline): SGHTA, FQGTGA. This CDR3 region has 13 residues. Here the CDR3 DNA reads TGTGCCAGCAGCTCGACAGGGGCCGGGGAGCTGTTTTTT. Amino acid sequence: CASSSTGAGELFF. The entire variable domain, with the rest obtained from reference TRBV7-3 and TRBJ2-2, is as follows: GAGVSQTPSNKVTEKGKYVELRCDPISGHTALYWYRQSLGQGPEFLIYFQGTGAADDSGLPNDRFFAVRPEGSVSTLKIQRTERGDSAVYLCASSSTGAGELFFGEGSRLTVL.

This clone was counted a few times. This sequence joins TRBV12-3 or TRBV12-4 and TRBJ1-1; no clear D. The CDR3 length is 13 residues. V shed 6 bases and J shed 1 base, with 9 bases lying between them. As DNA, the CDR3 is TGTGCCAGCAGCGTAACAAGGAACACTGAAGCTTTCTTT. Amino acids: CASSVTRNTEAFF.

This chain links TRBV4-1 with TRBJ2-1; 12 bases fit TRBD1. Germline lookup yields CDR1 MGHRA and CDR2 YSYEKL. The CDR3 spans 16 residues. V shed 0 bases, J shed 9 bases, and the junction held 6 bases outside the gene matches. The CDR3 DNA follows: TGCGCCAGCAGCCAAGATAGGGACAGGGGGCGCATTGAGCAGTTCTTC. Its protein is CASSQDRDRGRIEQFF.

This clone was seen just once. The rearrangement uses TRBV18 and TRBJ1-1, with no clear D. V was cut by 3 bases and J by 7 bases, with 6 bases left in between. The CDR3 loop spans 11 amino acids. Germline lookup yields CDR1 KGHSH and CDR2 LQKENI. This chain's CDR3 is CASSPLLEAFF. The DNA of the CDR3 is TGTGCCAGCTCACCCCTCCTTGAAGCTTTCTTT.

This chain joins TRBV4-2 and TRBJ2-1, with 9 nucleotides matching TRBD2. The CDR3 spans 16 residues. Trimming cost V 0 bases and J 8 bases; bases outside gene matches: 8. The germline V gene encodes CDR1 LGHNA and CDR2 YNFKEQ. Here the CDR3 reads CASSQDLGGGADEQFF. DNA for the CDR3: TGTGCCAGCAGCCAAGATCTAGGCGGGGGGGCCGATGAGCAGTTCTTC.

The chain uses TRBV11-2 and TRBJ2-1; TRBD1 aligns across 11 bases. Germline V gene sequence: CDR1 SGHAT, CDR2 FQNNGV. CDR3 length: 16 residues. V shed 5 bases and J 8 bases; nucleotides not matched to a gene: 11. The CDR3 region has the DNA TGTGCCAGCAGCGCCAGGATTGGGACAGGGGGGCATGAGCAGTTCTTC. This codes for CASSARIGTGGHEQFF.

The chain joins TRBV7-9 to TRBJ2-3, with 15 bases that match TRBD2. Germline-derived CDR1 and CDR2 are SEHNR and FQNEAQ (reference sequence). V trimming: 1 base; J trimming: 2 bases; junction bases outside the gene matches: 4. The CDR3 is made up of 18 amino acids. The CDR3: CASSLGRTSGGDTDTQYF. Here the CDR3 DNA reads TGTGCCAGCAGCTTAGGGAGGACTAGCGGGGGGGACACAGATACGCAGTATTTT.

In nucleotides, the CDR3 is TGTGCCAGCAGTTACCGTGGCAGACAGAACACCGGGGAGCTGTTTTTT. Translated, it gives CASSYRGRQNTGELFF. V and J are TRBV6-5 and TRBJ2-2; D remains unclear. Per germline, CDR1 MNHEY and CDR2 SVGAGI. V shed 2 bases and J shed 1 base, with 11 bases lying between them. The CDR3 sequence is 16 residues long.

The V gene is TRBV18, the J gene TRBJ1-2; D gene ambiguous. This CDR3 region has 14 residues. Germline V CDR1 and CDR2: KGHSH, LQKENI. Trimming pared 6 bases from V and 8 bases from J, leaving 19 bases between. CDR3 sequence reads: CASSSGIQSSGYTF. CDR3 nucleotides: TGTGCCAGCTCCTCAGGTATACAGTCTTCCGGCTACACCTTC.

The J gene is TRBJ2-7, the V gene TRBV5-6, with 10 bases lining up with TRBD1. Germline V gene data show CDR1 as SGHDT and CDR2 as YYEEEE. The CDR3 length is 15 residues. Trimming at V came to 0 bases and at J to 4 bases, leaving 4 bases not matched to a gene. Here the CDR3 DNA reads TGTGCCAGCAGCTTGGTTCGGACAGGGGGGTACGAGCAGTACTTC. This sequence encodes CASSLVRTGGYEQYF. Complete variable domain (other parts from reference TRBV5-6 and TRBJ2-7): DAGVTQSPTHLIKTRGQQVTLRCSPKSGHDTVSWYQQALGQGPQFIFQYYEEEERQRGNFPDRFSGHQFPNYSSELNVNALLLGDSALYLCASSLVRTGGYEQYFGPGTRLTVT.

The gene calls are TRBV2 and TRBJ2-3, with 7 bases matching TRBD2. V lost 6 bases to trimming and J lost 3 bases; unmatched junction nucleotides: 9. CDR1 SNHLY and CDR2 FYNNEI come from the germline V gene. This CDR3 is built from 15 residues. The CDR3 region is CASRRIGGGTDTQYF. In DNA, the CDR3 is TGTGCCAGCAGGAGAATTGGGGGGGGGACAGATACGCAGTATTTT.

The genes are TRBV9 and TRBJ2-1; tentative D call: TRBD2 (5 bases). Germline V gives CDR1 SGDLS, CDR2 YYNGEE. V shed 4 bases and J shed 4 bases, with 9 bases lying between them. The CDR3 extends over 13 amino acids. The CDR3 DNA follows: TGTGCCAGCAGCCGCCGGGAATACAATGAGCAGTTCTTC. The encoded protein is CASSRREYNEQFF.

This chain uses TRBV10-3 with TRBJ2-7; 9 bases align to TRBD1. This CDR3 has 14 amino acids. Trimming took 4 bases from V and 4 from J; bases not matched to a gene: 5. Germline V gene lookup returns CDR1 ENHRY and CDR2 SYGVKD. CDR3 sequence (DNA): TGTGCCATCAGTGTACAGGGGGCAATATACGAGCAGTACTTC. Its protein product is CAISVQGAIYEQYF.

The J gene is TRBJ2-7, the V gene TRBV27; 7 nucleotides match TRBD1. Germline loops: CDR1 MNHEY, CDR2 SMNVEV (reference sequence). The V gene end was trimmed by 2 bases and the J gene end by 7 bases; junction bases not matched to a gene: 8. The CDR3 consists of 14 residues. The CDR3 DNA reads TGTGCCAGCAGTTTAACAAGACAGGGAGCAGAGCAGTACTTC. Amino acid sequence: CASSLTRQGAEQYF.

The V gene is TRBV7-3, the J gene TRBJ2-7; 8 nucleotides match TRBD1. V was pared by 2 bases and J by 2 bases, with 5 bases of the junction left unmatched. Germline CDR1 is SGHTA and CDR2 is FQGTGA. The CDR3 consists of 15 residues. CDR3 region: CASSLSGTGPYEQYF. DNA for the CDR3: TGTGCCAGCAGCTTATCCGGGACAGGACCCTACGAGCAGTACTTC. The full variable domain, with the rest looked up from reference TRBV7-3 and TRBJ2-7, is GAGVSQTPSNKVTEKGKYVELRCDPISGHTALYWYRQSLGQGPEFLIYFQGTGAADDSGLPNDRFFAVRPEGSVSTLKIQRTERGDSAVYLCASSLSGTGPYEQYFGPGTRLTVT.

The chain's CDR3 is CASSLAFGQGADGYTF. In nucleotides, the CDR3 is TGTGCCAGCAGCTTAGCCTTCGGACAGGGGGCGGATGGCTACACCTTC. The genes are TRBV5-4 and TRBJ1-2; 11 positions agree with TRBD1. Germline CDR1 and CDR2: SGHNT and YYREEE (reference sequence). V dropped 2 bases and J dropped 6; count of bases not matched to a gene: 9. This CDR3 spans 16 amino acids.

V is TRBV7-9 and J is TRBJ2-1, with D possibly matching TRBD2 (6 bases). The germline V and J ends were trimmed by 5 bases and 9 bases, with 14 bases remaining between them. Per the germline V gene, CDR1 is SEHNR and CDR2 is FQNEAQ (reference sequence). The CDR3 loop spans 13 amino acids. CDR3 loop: CASSDSDGSEQFF. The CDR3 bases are TGTGCCAGCAGCGACTCAGACGGGAGTGAGCAGTTCTTC. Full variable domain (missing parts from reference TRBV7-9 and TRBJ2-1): DTGVSQNPRHKITKRGQNVTFRCDPISEHNRLYWYRQTLGQGPEFLTYFQNEAQLEKSRLLSDRFSAERPKGSFSTLEIQRTEQGDSAMYLCASSDSDGSEQFFGPGTRLTVL.

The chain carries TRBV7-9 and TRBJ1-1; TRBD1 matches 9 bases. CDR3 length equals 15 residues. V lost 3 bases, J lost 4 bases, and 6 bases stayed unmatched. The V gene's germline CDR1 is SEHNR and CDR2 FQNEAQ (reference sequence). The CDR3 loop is CASSFSDRGGTEAFF. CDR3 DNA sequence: TGTGCCAGCAGCTTCTCGGACAGGGGCGGCACTGAAGCTTTCTTT.